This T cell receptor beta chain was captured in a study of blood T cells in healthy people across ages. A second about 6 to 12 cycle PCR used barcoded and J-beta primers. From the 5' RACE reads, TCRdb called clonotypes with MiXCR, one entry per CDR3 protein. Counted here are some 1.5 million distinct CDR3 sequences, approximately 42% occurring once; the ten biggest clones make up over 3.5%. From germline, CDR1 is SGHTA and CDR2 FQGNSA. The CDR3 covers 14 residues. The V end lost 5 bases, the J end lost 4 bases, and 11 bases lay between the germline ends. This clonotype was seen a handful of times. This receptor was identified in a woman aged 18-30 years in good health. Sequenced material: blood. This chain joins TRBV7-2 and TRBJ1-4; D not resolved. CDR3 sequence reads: CASSRHNNNEKLFF. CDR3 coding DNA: TGTGCCAGCAGCCGACACAACAATAATGAAAAACTGTTTTTT.